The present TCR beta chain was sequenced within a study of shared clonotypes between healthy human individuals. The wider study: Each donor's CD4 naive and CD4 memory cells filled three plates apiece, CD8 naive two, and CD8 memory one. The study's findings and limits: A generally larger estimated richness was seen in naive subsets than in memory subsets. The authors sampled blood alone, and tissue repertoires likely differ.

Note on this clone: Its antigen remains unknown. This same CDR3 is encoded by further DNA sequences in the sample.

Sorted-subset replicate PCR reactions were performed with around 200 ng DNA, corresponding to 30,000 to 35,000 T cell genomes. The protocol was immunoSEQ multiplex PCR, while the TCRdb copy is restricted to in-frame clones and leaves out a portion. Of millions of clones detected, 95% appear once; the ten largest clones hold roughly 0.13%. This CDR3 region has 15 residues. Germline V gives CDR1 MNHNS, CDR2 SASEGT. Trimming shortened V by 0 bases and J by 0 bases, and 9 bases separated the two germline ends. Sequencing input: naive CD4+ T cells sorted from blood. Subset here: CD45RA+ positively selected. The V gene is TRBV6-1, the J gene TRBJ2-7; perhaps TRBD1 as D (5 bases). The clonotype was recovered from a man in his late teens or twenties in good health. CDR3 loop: CASSEAGTGSYEQYF. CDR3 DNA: TGTGCCAGCAGTGAAGCAGGAACAGGCTCCTACGAGCAGTACTTC.